This T cell receptor (beta chain) was identified in a study of T cell responses to AZD1222 COVID-19 vaccine. Overall study findings and caveats: It was only after the peak T cell response that any repertoires were sampled.

Sequenced by immunoSEQ multiplex PCR; TCRdb stores in-frame clones only, minus some. This table has about 130,000 clones, just under 95% appearing once. A remark on this clone: The antigen is unknown.

The TCR was taken from an adult who received the AZD1222 COVID-19 vaccine. The specimen was peripheral blood, collected 28 days after the second AZD1222 dose.

The CDR3 here is CSVRGYGNTIYF. In DNA form, the CDR3 reads TGCAGCGTTAGGGGGTACGGAAACACCATATATTTT. J is TRBJ1-3 and V is TRBV29-1; maybe TRBD1 (6 bases). The ends were cut back, 5 bases at V and 4 bases at J, with 9 bases in the middle. Germline V CDR1 and CDR2: SQVTM, ANQGSEA. The CDR3 extends over 12 amino acids.